The sequence of this T cell receptor (beta chain) was determined in a study of identical twins. This clonotype was recorded many times. One junction end disagrees with the germline gene, perhaps due to a read error. TCRdb recomputed calls from the 5' RACE reads with MiXCR, one row per CDR3 protein. The data show 690,000 or so distinct CDR3 sequences, over 8.5% seen once. There are 17 residues in the CDR3. Germline lookup yields CDR1 SNHLY and CDR2 FYNNEI. This sample was also put to use in a study of yellow fever vaccine responses in identical twins.

The source of this sequence is a young woman in good health. The chain joins TRBV2 to TRBJ2-5, with 8 positions matching TRBD1. The sample taken for sequencing was PBMCs. The CDR3 DNA sequence: TGTGCCAGCAGCGAAGACAGGGGTGGTGGTCAGCAAGAGACCCAGTACTTC. Residues: CASSEDRGGGQQETQYF.